The 27 T cell receptor beta chains listed next were all sequenced from one sample in a study of T cell responses to AZD1222 COVID-19 vaccine. Profiled with immunoSEQ multiplex PCR; TCRdb holds only in-frame clones, not every one. The sample carries approximately 180,000 clones, 85% to 90% recorded once. Sequencing was performed on peripheral blood, taken on day 0 of AZD1222 vaccination. Receptors were obtained from an adult in good health.

The chain carries TRBV7-8 and TRBJ2-7, with a possible D match to TRBD2 (6 bases). CDR1 and CDR2 (germline): SGHVS, FQNEAQ. The V and J ends lost 1 base and 5 bases respectively, with 9 bases between them. The CDR3 has 13 residues. CDR3 protein: CASSLGRGDEQYV. CDR3 bases: TGTGCCAGCAGCTTAGGGAGGGGAGACGAGCAGTACGTC.

CDR3 coding DNA: TGCGCCAGCAGTGAAGGAGGGCGCACTGAAGCTTTCTTT. This codes for CASSEGGRTEAFF. The chain has TRBV10-1 and TRBJ1-1; D call uncertain. V gave up 3 bases and J gave up 4 bases, with 9 bases separating them. CDR1 and CDR2 from the germline V gene are WNHNN and SYGVQD (reference sequence). The CDR3 totals 13 residues.

The chain joins TRBV6-2 or TRBV6-3 to TRBJ2-7; 8 nucleotides line up with TRBD1. After removal of 2 bases from V and 3 bases from J, the junction contained 9 bases not matched to a gene. This CDR3 has 16 amino acids. The germline CDR1 and CDR2 sequences are MNHEY and SVGEGT. The CDR3 nucleotides are TGTGCCAGCAGTTACGGGATTGGACAGGGTTTCTACGAGCAGTACTTC. Its protein product is CASSYGIGQGFYEQYF.

The V call is TRBV2, the J call TRBJ1-6; D perhaps matches TRBD1 (5 bases). CDR1 and CDR2 from the germline V gene are SNHLY and FYNNEI. The CDR3 has 15 amino acids. The V end lost 10 bases, the J end lost 6 bases, and 19 bases lay between the germline ends. Written as DNA, the CDR3 is TGTGCCAACCTGGAGGGATCAGGGCCTAATTCACCCCTCCACTTT. This gives the protein CANLEGSGPNSPLHF.

The V call is TRBV23-1, the J call TRBJ2-6, with D perhaps matching TRBD2 (5 bases). TRBV23-1 is treated as an ORF (open reading frame) with a function not yet certain. The ends were cut back, 4 bases at V and 2 bases at J, with 18 bases in the middle. The CDR3 is 18 residues long. The CDR3 sequence: CASSLPRRASPGANVLTF. DNA of the CDR3: TGCGCCAGCAGTCTCCCCCGGCGGGCCTCCCCTGGGGCCAACGTCCTGACTTTC.

The chain couples TRBV3-1 (or the pseudogene TRBV3-2) to TRBJ2-1; 13 nucleotides agree with TRBD2. The CDR3 extends over 17 amino acids. With V trimmed by 2 bases and J by 1 base, 2 bases remained unmatched. The germline V gene encodes CDR1 LGHDT and CDR2 YNNKEL (reference sequence). DNA of the CDR3: TGTGCCAGCAGCCAAAGGACTAGCGGGAGTTCCTACAATGAGCAGTTCTTC. Translating gives CASSQRTSGSSYNEQFF.

A few counts support this clone. V is TRBV7-2 and J is TRBJ1-5, with D perhaps matching TRBD1 (6 bases). Trimming removed 3 bases at V and 9 bases at J, with 18 bases between. Germline V gives CDR1 SGHTA, CDR2 FQGNSA. The CDR3 consists of 15 residues. CDR3 loop: CASSLTGSGIGPQHF. CDR3 nucleotide sequence: TGTGCCAGCAGCTTGACAGGTAGTGGGATAGGGCCCCAGCATTTT.

V gene TRBV9 combines with J gene TRBJ1-5; D is unclear. The V gene lost 7 bases and the J gene lost 1 base, with 15 bases spanning the gap. The V gene's germline CDR1 is SGDLS and CDR2 YYNGEE. The CDR3 length is 15 residues. The CDR3: CASAVGLGSNQPQHF. CDR3 sequence (DNA): TGTGCCAGCGCGGTGGGCCTGGGGAGCAATCAGCCCCAGCATTTT.

The chain carries TRBV25-1 and TRBJ2-2; D may be TRBD1 (5 bases). This CDR3 contains 13 residues. Germline V gene data show CDR1 as MGHDK and CDR2 as SYGVNS. V shed 5 bases and J shed 5 bases, with 9 bases lying between them. CDR3 DNA: TGTGCCAGCAGTACGACAGAAACCGGGGAGCTGTTTTTT. Encoded protein: CASSTTETGELFF.

The chain joins TRBV30 to TRBJ2-3; TRBD1 aligns across 9 bases. The V segment lost 5 bases and the J segment 0 bases; nucleotides outside the gene matches: 3. The CDR3 has 14 residues. From germline, CDR1 is GTSNPN and CDR2 SVGIG (reference sequence). CDR3 protein: CAWEGQGSTDTQYF. The CDR3 DNA follows: TGTGCCTGGGAAGGACAGGGGAGCACAGATACGCAGTATTTT.

V is TRBV29-1 and J is TRBJ2-7, with 7 bases identical to TRBD1. The germline V gene has CDR1 SQVTM and CDR2 ANQGSEA. CDR3 length: 12 residues. Trimming at V came to 6 bases and at J to 2 bases, leaving 4 bases not matched to a gene. The DNA for the CDR3 is TGCAGCGTCCGACAGGGCACCTACGAGCAGTACTTC. Protein product: CSVRQGTYEQYF.

V and J are TRBV24-1 and TRBJ1-2; D gene uncertain. Germline V lookup: CDR1 KGHDR, CDR2 SFDVKD. CDR3 length: 11 amino acids. CDR3 amino acids: CATRDNYGYTF. The CDR3 bases are TGTGCGACTCGTGATAACTATGGCTACACCTTC.

The chain combines TRBV9 with TRBJ1-5; D call uncertain. CDR1 SGDLS and CDR2 YYNGEE come from the germline V gene. The CDR3 has 15 amino acids. The V end was cut by 0 bases, the J end by 0 bases, with 7 bases between. In DNA form, the CDR3 reads TGTGCCAGCAGCGTAGAGGCGAATAGCAATCAGCCCCAGCATTTT. Amino acid sequence: CASSVEANSNQPQHF.

V is TRBV5-8 and J is TRBJ1-1; TRBD1 might be the D (5 bases). V dropped 0 bases and J dropped 4 bases, with 16 bases sitting between them. This CDR3 has 16 residues. The germline CDR1 and CDR2 sequences are SGHTS and YDEGEE. Written as DNA, the CDR3 is TGTGCCAGCAGCTTGGGGGGACCAGGGCTCAGCACTGAAGCTTTCTTT. This encodes CASSLGGPGLSTEAFF.

The chain uses TRBV18 and TRBJ2-7, with D perhaps matching TRBD1 (5 bases). The germline V gene encodes CDR1 KGHSH and CDR2 LQKENI. V lost 1 base, J lost 1 base, and 8 bases lay in between. There are 14 residues in the CDR3. The CDR3 coding sequence is TGTGCCAGCTCACCACTCAGGGAATCCTACGAGCAGTACTTC. It specifies CASSPLRESYEQYF.

This clone was observed a few times. The chain couples TRBV18 to TRBJ1-3; 10 bases map to TRBD1. The CDR3 totals 18 residues. V lost 2 bases to trimming and J lost 0 bases; unmatched junction nucleotides: 7. Germline V gene sequence: CDR1 KGHSH, CDR2 LQKENI. The CDR3 DNA reads TGTGCCAGCTCACCATGGACAGGGGGTACCCTCTCTGGAAACACCATATATTTT. Its protein is CASSPWTGGTLSGNTIYF.

The chain uses TRBV19 and TRBJ1-3, with TRBD1 as a possible D gene (6 bases). Germline CDR1 is LNHDA and CDR2 is SQIVND (reference sequence). This CDR3 has 16 amino acids. The germline V and J ends were trimmed by 6 bases and 4 bases, with 19 bases remaining between them. The DNA of the CDR3 is TGTGCCAGTAGCTCGACAGGCGTGGGGCTCGGAAACACCATATATTTT. Encoded protein: CASSSTGVGLGNTIYF.

The CDR3 DNA follows: TGTGCCAGCAGCCAGGTGGACGGTGGGGAGCAGTACTTC. As protein: CASSQVDGGEQYF. The chain couples TRBV3-1 (or the pseudogene TRBV3-2) to TRBJ2-7, with no clear D. The CDR3 is 13 residues long. The V end was cut by 3 bases, the J end by 7 bases, with 13 bases between. The germline gives CDR1 LGHDT, CDR2 YNNKEL (reference sequence).

V usage is TRBV5-6 and J usage is TRBJ1-1; a possible D gene is TRBD1 (6 bases). Between the trimmed V and J ends, which lost 5 bases and 0 bases, there was a span of 14 bases. This CDR3 is 15 amino acids long. Germline V gene sequence: CDR1 SGHDT, CDR2 YYEEEE. The CDR3 region has the DNA TGTGCCAGCAGGCGGGAGACAGGTCTGAACACTGAAGCTTTCTTT. Its translation is CASRRETGLNTEAFF.

The rearrangement uses TRBV27 and TRBJ2-3, with a tentative D call TRBD2 (5 bases). V shed 1 base and J shed 3 bases, with 26 bases lying between them. There are 20 residues in the CDR3. Germline CDR1 MNHEY, CDR2 SMNVEV (reference sequence). This CDR3 reads CASSLFTPGSGTSGTDTQYF. The CDR3 nucleotides are TGTGCCAGCAGTTTATTTACCCCTGGCAGCGGAACAAGTGGGACAGATACGCAGTATTTT.

The chain uses TRBV20-1 and TRBJ2-5, with D possibly matching TRBD2 (5 bases). Trimming cost V 8 bases and J 2 bases, with 18 bases left between them. This CDR3 spans 14 amino acids. CDR1 is DFQATT and CDR2 is SNEGSKA in the germline V gene (reference sequence). The CDR3 is CSPSGGLSQETQYF. The CDR3 DNA reads as TGCAGTCCCAGTGGAGGACTCTCACAAGAGACCCAGTACTTC.

The chain couples TRBV10-3 to TRBJ1-5; weak D call: TRBD1 (5 bases). The CDR3 length is 13 residues. Germline V gene sequence: CDR1 ENHRY, CDR2 SYGVKD. V shed 3 bases and J shed 6 bases, with 9 bases lying between them. The CDR3 spells CAISDRVSQPQHF. Here the CDR3 DNA reads TGTGCCATCAGTGACAGGGTGAGTCAGCCCCAGCATTTT.

V and J are TRBV5-5 and TRBJ1-1; TRBD1 agrees at 7 bases. Germline trimming cut 4 bases from V and 1 base from J; bases unmatched to any gene: 7. Germline assignment: CDR1 SGHKS and CDR2 YYEKEE (reference sequence). The CDR3 has 15 residues. The CDR3 is CASSQGGNWNTEAFF. CDR3 bases: TGTGCCAGCAGCCAGGGGGGAAATTGGAACACTGAAGCTTTCTTT.

The chain is built from TRBV7-2 and TRBJ2-6, with D unresolved. This CDR3 is built from 14 residues. Trimming removed 7 bases at V and 4 bases at J, with 11 bases between. From germline, CDR1 is SGHTA and CDR2 FQGNSA. The DNA of the CDR3 is TGTGCCAGCACCCCCGATACAGGGGCCAACGTCCTGACTTTC. Encoded protein: CASTPDTGANVLTF.

This clone was picked up a small number of times. The chain recombines TRBV3-1 (or the pseudogene TRBV3-2) with TRBJ1-6, with TRBD1 identical over 8 bases. Germline loops: CDR1 LGHDT, CDR2 YNNKEL (reference sequence). This CDR3 contains 18 residues. With 0 bases clipped from V and 6 bases from J, the junction kept 10 bases outside the gene matches. This chain's CDR3 is CASSQDPLTGARNSPLHF. The CDR3 DNA reads as TGTGCCAGCAGCCAAGACCCCCTGACAGGGGCACGTAATTCACCCCTCCACTTT.

The V gene is TRBV28, the J gene TRBJ2-1; a weak D match, TRBD1 (6 bases). Germline CDR1 is MDHEN and CDR2 is SYDVKM. The CDR3 totals 16 residues. V lost 5 bases and J 2 bases, leaving 16 bases between the germline ends. In nucleotides, the CDR3 is TGTGCCAGCAGTCCACCGTCCAGGACAGCCTACAATGAGCAGTTCTTC. Its protein is CASSPPSRTAYNEQFF.

The gene calls are TRBV6-1 and TRBJ2-5, with D hard to call. V was pared by 2 bases and J by 3 bases, with 22 bases between. CDR3 length: 18 amino acids. Looked up from germline, CDR1 is MNHNS and CDR2 is SASEGT. CDR3 in DNA: TGTGCCAGCAGTGAACAGCCCTCCGTGGTAGCTAATAAAGAGACCCAGTACTTC. Protein sequence: CASSEQPSVVANKETQYF.